A selection of T cell receptor beta chains follows, all from one sample in a study of read filtering for tumor transcriptome and immune sequencing. TCRdb redid the calling of the reads with MiXCR, one entry per CDR3 protein. Here the sample spans approximately 61,000 distinct CDR3 sequences, about a fifth being singletons. Input material: a population of CD138-negative cells sorted from bone marrow. These receptor sequences come from a donor aged 40 or over with multiple myeloma. Both conserved end residues are part of each CDR3. Each record gives: clone size, J gene, CDR3 length, V gene, D gene, CDR3 DNA, CDR3 protein. The D gene is left open where the match is weak. The size field is filled for only some rows; it gives once, few, many or a size class.

>many|TRBJ2-2|16|TRBV3-1|TRBD2
TGTGCCAGCAGTTCCGGACTAGCGGGGTTGACCGGGGAGCTGTTTTTT
CASSSGLAGLTGELFF
>many|TRBJ2-4|15|TRBV19|.
TGTGCCAGTAGTAAGGCGGAGCTAGCCAAAAACATTCAGTACTTC
CASSKAELAKNIQYF
>few|TRBJ1-2|12|TRBV30|.
TGTGCCTGGAGCCTATCTACCGGAGGCTACACCTTC
CAWSLSTGGYTF
>few|TRBJ2-5|13|TRBV28|TRBD2
TGTGCCAGCAGTTTATTAGCGGGAGAGACCCAGTACTTC
CASSLLAGETQYF
>many|TRBJ2-3|17|TRBV7-9|.
TGTGCCAGCAGCTTAGCGGTTGGCGGGGAGAGAAAAGATACGCAGTATTTT
CASSLAVGGERKDTQYF
>many|TRBJ2-4|14|TRBV2|.
TGTGCCAGCAGTGAGCCAGGGCGTGGAAACATTCAGTACTTC
CASSEPGRGNIQYF
>many|TRBJ2-1|16|TRBV7-3|TRBD2
TGTGCCAGCAGCCCCAGCCGGGGGGAGATGTACAATGAGCAGTTCTTC
CASSPSRGEMYNEQFF
>many|TRBJ2-5|11|TRBV2|.
TGTGCCAGCAGTGTGATGGAGACCCAGTACTTC
CASSVMETQYF
>.|TRBJ2-7|13|TRBV12-3/TRBV12-4|.
TGTGCCAGCAGTTTGGGGGGCCTCTACGAGCAGTACTTC
CASSLGGLYEQYF
>many|TRBJ1-5|17|TRBV2|.
TGTGCCAGCAGCGCCTCGGGGGGGGGGACTAGCAATCAGCCCCAGCATTTT
CASSASGGGTSNQPQHF
>medium-sized|TRBJ2-1|15|TRBV7-3|.
TGTGCCAGCAGCCCAGGACGGAAAACCTACAATGAGCAGTTCTTC
CASSPGRKTYNEQFF
>many|TRBJ2-3|14|TRBV7-2|.
TGTGCCAGCAGCTTTCTGGGAGGAATAGATACGCAGTATTTT
CASSFLGGIDTQYF
>many|TRBJ2-2|15|TRBV18|TRBD1
TGTGCCAGCTCACCACTCGGACAGGCGACCGGGGAGCTGTTTTTT
CASSPLGQATGELFF
>.|TRBJ2-3|12|TRBV19|.
TGTGCCAGTAGTACGAGAACAGATACGCAGTATTTT
CASSTRTDTQYF
>many|TRBJ2-7|14|TRBV3-1|TRBD2
TGTGCCAGCAGTTCTAGCGGGACGTCCTACGAGCAGTACTTC
CASSSSGTSYEQYF
>many|TRBJ2-5|11|TRBV14|TRBD2
TGTGCCAGCGCGGGGGGTCAGACCCAGTACTTC
CASAGGQTQYF
>many|TRBJ1-5|12|TRBV29-1|.
TGCAGCGTGGGGGAGGGGGGTCAGCCCCAGCATTTT
CSVGEGGQPQHF
>many|TRBJ2-5|14|TRBV15|TRBD2
TGTGCCACCAGCAAGGGAGGGGACCAAGAGACCCAGTACTTC
CATSKGGDQETQYF
>many|TRBJ2-2|14|TRBV12-3/TRBV12-4|TRBD2
TGTGCCAGCCCGTCGGGGGGTAACACCGGGGAGCTGTTTTTT
CASPSGGNTGELFF
>many|TRBJ2-3|14|TRBV5-1|.
TGCGCCAGCAGGTCCGGCGGGGGCATAGATACGCAGTATTTT
CASRSGGGIDTQYF
>many|TRBJ2-3|16|TRBV7-3|.
TGTGCCAGCAGCCAAGGCCAGCGGCCGTACACAGATACGCAGTATTTT
CASSQGQRPYTDTQYF
>many|TRBJ1-4|15|TRBV18|.
TGTGCCAGCTCACCACCTGGGAGAGCGGATGAAAAACTGTTTTTT
CASSPPGRADEKLFF
>many|TRBJ1-4|13|TRBV6-1|TRBD1
TGTGCCAGCAGTGCCGGGACAGTTGAAAAACTGTTTTTT
CASSAGTVEKLFF
>many|TRBJ2-1|13|TRBV2|.
TGTGCCAGCAGGGGGACTTCCTACAATGAGCAGTTCTTC
CASRGTSYNEQFF
>.|TRBJ1-4|14|TRBV11-2|TRBD1
TGTGCCAGCAGCTTAACACAGGGGGGGGAAAAACTGTTTTTT
CASSLTQGGEKLFF
>few|TRBJ2-5|13|TRBV6-5|.
TGTGCCAGCAGTAGGCCTCAGGGAGAGCCCCAGTACTTC
CASSRPQGEPQYF
>many|TRBJ2-7|14|TRBV28|.
TGTGCCAGCAGTTCCCCCCCGAGGGCCTACGAGCAGTACTTC
CASSSPPRAYEQYF
>.|TRBJ2-7|14|TRBV20-1|.
TGCAGTGCTACTGGGGTCGCAGGCTCCTACGAGCAGTACTTC
CSATGVAGSYEQYF
>many|TRBJ2-1|15|TRBV5-6|TRBD2
TGCGCCAGCAGCTTGAGAGTAGCGGGCACGAAAGAGCAGTTCTTC
CASSLRVAGTKEQFF
>.|TRBJ2-5|13|TRBV20-1|.
TGCAGTGCTAGTGTCCTGCCCGTAGAGACCCAGTACTTC
CSASVLPVETQYF
>many|TRBJ2-5|11|TRBV5-1|.
TGCGCCAGCAAGGGGTGGGAGACCCAGTACTTC
CASKGWETQYF
>many|TRBJ1-3|13|TRBV12-3/TRBV12-4|.
TGTGCCAGCAGAGTTGCCTCTGGAAACACCATATATTTT
CASRVASGNTIYF
>many|TRBJ1-6|16|TRBV23-1|.
TGCGCCAGCAGTCAAGGCAAGCGCAGGCCTAATTCACCCCTCCACTTT
CASSQGKRRPNSPLHF
>few|TRBJ2-5|13|TRBV6-1|.
TGTGCCAGCAGTTACGGCTACCAAGAGACCCAGTACTTC
CASSYGYQETQYF
>.|TRBJ2-7|15|TRBV20-1|TRBD2
TGCAGTGCTCCACTGGGGGGGGAGACCTCCTACGTGCAGTACTTC
CSAPLGGETSYVQYF
>many|TRBJ2-3|16|TRBV7-9|TRBD2
TGTGCCAGCAACCGCGGAGCGGGGGGGAGCACAGATACGCAGTATTTT
CASNRGAGGSTDTQYF
>many|TRBJ1-2|14|TRBV20-1|.
TGCAGTGCTAGAGGAACAGAAAATAACTATGGCTACACCTTC
CSARGTENNYGYTF
>many|TRBJ2-5|14|TRBV5-1|TRBD1
TGCGCCAGCAGCTACGACAGGGCCCAAGAGACCCAGTACTTC
CASSYDRAQETQYF
>few|TRBJ1-6|15|TRBV5-1|.
TGCGCCAGCAGCTTGGAGTTCTCAGGGAATTCACCCCTCCACTTT
CASSLEFSGNSPLHF
>many|TRBJ2-2|18|TRBV4-2|TRBD2
TGTGCCAGCAGCCAAGATCTAAGAGCGGGGGGAAACACCGGGGAGCTGTTTTTT
CASSQDLRAGGNTGELFF
>many|TRBJ2-1|17|TRBV6-6|.
TGTGCCAGCACGGGCGTTACGGGAGCCAGCTCCTACAATGAGCAGTTCTTC
CASTGVTGASSYNEQFF
>many|TRBJ1-6|15|TRBV2|.
TGTGCCAGCAGTGAAGCGCGGGGCGGTAATTCACCCCTCCACTTT
CASSEARGGNSPLHF
>many|TRBJ1-1|13|TRBV7-2|.
TGTGCCAGCAGCTCGGGCGGGGTTACTGAAGCTTTCTTT
CASSSGGVTEAFF
>large|TRBJ2-3|15|TRBV20-1|TRBD1
TGCAGTGCAAATCGGGACAGCCTATTCACAGATACGCAGTATTTT
CSANRDSLFTDTQYF
>many|TRBJ2-6|17|TRBV11-3|.
TGTGCCAGCAGCTTAGTCAGTAAAAGGGCCGGGGCCAACGTCCTGACTTTC
CASSLVSKRAGANVLTF
>many|TRBJ2-4|13|TRBV29-1|.
TGCAGCGTTGAAGGGACGACAACGAACATTCAGTACTTC
CSVEGTTTNIQYF